This TCR beta chain was profiled in a study of Graves' ophthalmopathy and Graves' hyperthyroidism. In the study overall: Peripheral blood sampling preceded any treatment and occurred at initial diagnosis.

Lactation, pregnancy, uncontrolled infections and other autoimmune diseases were all grounds for excluding patients. Clinical symptoms and serum thyroxine were used for diagnosis; TRAb, thyroid ultrasound and orbital computed tomography were also relied on. The PBMCs had their origin in 10 ml of fresh peripheral blood. Using RNA transcripts, the TCR beta CDR3 regions were amplified. The first round was an RT-PCR with HTBI primers, and the second round was a multiplex PCR. TCRdb fed the multiplex PCR reads into MiXCR, producing one record per CDR3 protein. Here the sample spans about half a million distinct CDR3 sequences, roughly an eighth being singletons. CDR1 is SGHTA and CDR2 is FQGNSA in the germline V gene. V shed 4 bases and J shed 0 bases, with 10 bases lying between them. The CDR3 extends over 14 amino acids. This clonotype was seen at least ten times.

The rearrangement links TRBV7-2 to TRBJ2-7; weak D call: TRBD2 (5 bases). This clonotype was sampled from a woman in her 30s with Graves' ophthalmopathy. The source material was blood. The CDR3 coding sequence is TGTGCCAGCAGCTGGTTAGGACTCTCCTACGAGCAGTACTTC. It encodes CASSWLGLSYEQYF.